One T cell receptor (beta chain) is described in this entry. Its antigen remains undetermined. The record has no base qualities; no much larger clone is one base away. All of the isolated RNA was reverse transcribed with the High Capacity cDNA Reverse Transcription Kit, so expressed TCRB transcripts were sequenced. Naive, central memory and regulatory T cell samples underwent deep immunoSEQ sequencing, averaging about 3.5 million total reads per sample. After sorted cells were lysed in RLT buffer, RNA was extracted with DNase-treated RNeasy Micro or Mini kits, with the choice depending on cell number. Each cell subset was processed separately to prevent cross-contamination, with patient and healthy donor samples processed together. TCRB sequences were amplified from cDNA with the immunoSEQ multiplex PCR, producing 87-bp fragments spanning the CDR3 region. Amplicons were sequenced on the Illumina HiSeq platform. In the paper's pipeline: PCR bias was corrected computationally using synthetic template baselines, and reads within Hamming distance 2 were collapsed, with unmergeable singletons discarded. Reads were aligned to IMGT to assign V, D and J genes, CDR3 length, and insertions or deletions at six rearrangement sites. Within each subset, clonotype counts were normalized to the number of sorted cells before true diversity and Gini coefficients were calculated with the tcR R package. Repertoire sharing was quantified using the overlap coefficient calculated on TCRB nucleotide sequences. Out-of-frame TCRB sequences from naive cells were analyzed as a proxy for the pre-selection repertoire. This immuneACCESS table, as held by TCRdb, lists in-frame sequences with V and J called but not all clones. Of the missing ones, under half trace to an unresolved V gene in checked studies; the others have no known cause. V and J calls and clone size are those listed in that table; D and trimming were worked out from the DNA. In all, the sample holds 300,000 to 400,000 clones, and 10% to 15% of those were seen once. Around 0.02% of the sample is taken by the ten largest.

Including the terminal cysteine and phenylalanine, the CDR3 comprises 14 residues. The only DNA kept is the CDR3, 42 bases in frame from the first base. The junction shows trimming of 6 bases on V and 4 bases on J, and the gene matches do not reach 7 bases of it. The germline V gene encodes CDR1 SEHNR and CDR2 FQNEAQ (reference sequence). The data were obtained in a study of beta chain features in type 1 diabetes (dated by TCRdb to about 2018). About the full investigation: No differences in mean age, gender distribution, total cell number or subset yield were found between patients and healthy donors. In the study, recently diagnosed type 1 diabetes patients and matched healthy donors were compared on the TCRB repertoires of their sorted circulating CD4+ T cell subsets. Whereas all 30 or so donors provided naive and central memory subsets, regulatory and stem cell-like memory subsets were isolated from just 8 patients and roughly eight healthy donors. Across all samples, around 99 million sorted cells were examined, and cell number per subset correlated strongly with RNA yield.

The full study reports these points: Because cDNA rather than genomic DNA was sequenced, highly expressing activated cells could have been over-represented, although no difference in activation and CD3 levels was found between groups. A moderate but significant shortening of TCRB CDR3 length was observed in type 1 diabetes patients in all four CD4+ subsets. At VDJ recombination sites, type 1 diabetes patients had fewer insertions and more deleted nucleotides, which implies abnormalities in thymic rearrangement. Shorter templates might be favored by PCR, yet because patient and control samples were amplified and corrected together, any such skew would affect both groups equally. Only small numbers of individuals were included in the HLA sub-analyses, which left unresolved whether HLA type had any influence on TCRB rearrangement. The naive, central memory and regulatory TCRB repertoires appeared to resemble one another more closely among patients than among healthy donors.

A single peripheral blood draw of around 0.11 L on average was collected from each donor into heparinised tubes. Using a panel that included CD45RO, CCR7, CD25, CD127, CD95 and CD27, naive, central memory, regulatory and stem cell-like memory CD4+ T cells were sorted on a BD FACSAria II. All sorted populations exceeded 95% purity. PBMCs were isolated immediately by Lymphoprep density gradient centrifugation and stained directly without culture. So that batch effects would be minimized, each experiment stained and sorted samples in pairs, pairing one healthy donor with one patient. The chain joins TRBV7-9 to TRBJ2-5; 8 bases in the middle match TRBD1. The sequenced sample consisted of naive CD4+ T cells from blood. Reading the label with the study, this specimen's cell subset or site is: true naive CD4+ T cells. This receptor was obtained from a man younger than 35 in good health. The CDR3 region has the sequence CASRRTGSIETQYF. The bases read TGTGCCAGCAGACGGACAGGGTCGATAGAGACCCAGTACTTC.